The TCR beta chain under discussion was sequenced for a study of cytomegalovirus exposure and HLA in healthy donors. Study results and caveats: There were several of the most significant clusters that appeared linked to common viral pathogens in a later analysis. The study flagged approximately 180 TCR beta chains as cytomegalovirus-associated.

13 Jbeta primers and 60 Vbeta primers were used for the PCR. In the original analysis: Some 10 million of about 80 million unique TCR beta chains were shared, per a later count. The repertoire was sequenced with immunoSEQ multiplex PCR; TCRdb's copy has only in-frame clones and lacks some. V and J calls and clone size are copied from that table; D and trimming were computed from the DNA. The table has about 160,000 clones, approximately 76% seen once; the top ten hold over 1.1%. Comment on this clone: Its matching antigen is unknown.

Source material: PBMCs. This TCR was recovered from a man in his 60s in good health and CMV-seronegative.

CDR3 residues: CASSAGNTDEKLFF. CDR3 DNA: TGTGCCAGCAGTGCAGGAAACACGGATGAAAAACTGTTTTTT. This chain links TRBV6-1 with TRBJ1-4, with unresolved D. V shed 4 bases and J shed 6 bases, with 12 bases lying between them. The germline V gene has CDR1 MNHNS and CDR2 SASEGT. This CDR3 has 14 residues.